These 23 T cell receptor beta chains share one sample of origin, sequenced in a study of T cells in women clearing cervical HPV infection. Assay: immunoSEQ multiplex PCR; the TCRdb copy retains only in-frame clones and omits some. The sample table includes about 46,000 clones. Input material: blood buffy coat. All receptors come from a woman aged 18-69 years with a cervical HPV16 infection that either progressed to CIN3+ or cleared (not recorded which).

In regard to this clone: Read sequence stops 3 residues before the CDR3 end, and the germline J gene provides the missing end. The chain is built from TRBV20-1 and TRBJ2-5; tentative D call: TRBD2 (6 bases). The V gene's germline CDR1 is DFQATT and CDR2 SNEGSKA (reference sequence). The ends were cut back, 3 bases at V and 1 base at J, with 9 bases in the middle. The CDR3 consists of 13 residues. The CDR3 bases that were read are TGCAGTGCTAGGGGGACTTTCCAAGAGACC. Protein product: CSARGTFQET. The entire CDR3 is CSARGTFQETQYF.

A note on this clone: Read sequence stops 3 residues before the CDR3 end, and the germline J gene provides the missing end. The genes are TRBV6-4 and TRBJ2-2; TRBD1 aligns across 10 bases. Germline CDR1 reads MRHNA; CDR2 reads SNTAGT. This CDR3 comprises 17 residues. V lost 2 bases, J lost 2 bases, and 5 bases stayed unmatched. The sequenced part of the CDR3 DNA is TGTGCCAGCAGTGACCCCGACAGGGGGCTTAACACCGGGGAG. Translated: CASSDPDRGLNTGE. The CDR3 reads in full as CASSDPDRGLNTGELFF.

Worth noting for this clone: The CDR3 is cut off 3 residues early in the read; its end comes from the germline J gene. The chain links TRBV7-1 to TRBJ2-1, with TRBD2 matching 9 bases. Being an ORF, TRBV7-1 has a function that is uncertain. This CDR3 has 20 residues. J gave up 4 bases and V 1 base, and 17 bases lay outside the gene matches. The CDR3 protein is CASSSDNLRRGGTRYNEQFF. CDR3 DNA, as far as it was read: TGTGCCAGCAGCTCAGATAATCTCCGGCGGGGGGGGACCCGTTACAATGAG.

The CDR3: CASSRQGGSGELFF. CDR3 DNA (partial): TGTGCCAGTAGTAGACAGGGTGGGTCCGGGGAG. V is TRBV19 and J is TRBJ2-2; 7 bases align to TRBD1. Sequencing ends 3 residues short of the CDR3 end; the germline J gene provides the rest. This CDR3 comprises 14 residues. Germline V gives CDR1 LNHDA, CDR2 SQIVND (reference sequence). With 4 bases clipped from V and 6 bases from J, the junction kept 5 bases outside the gene matches.

In the case of this clone: The read ends 3 residues early relative to the CDR3; the germline J gene fills the gap. The chain recombines TRBV5-1 with TRBJ1-6, with 9 bases matching TRBD1. Germline CDR1 SGHRS, CDR2 YFSETQ. This CDR3 comprises 14 residues. CDR3 sequence reads: CASSSSLGQGPLHF. The CDR3 DNA, read in part, is TGCGCCAGCAGCAGCTCTCTGGGACAGGGCCCC.

Concerning this clone itself: The CDR3 is cut off 3 residues early in the read; its end comes from the germline J gene. This chain uses TRBV5-6 with TRBJ2-5; 8 bases line up with TRBD1. V was clipped by 2 bases and J by 2 bases; unmatched bases: 2. In germline, CDR1 is SGHDT, CDR2 YYEEEE. The CDR3 spans 14 residues. The CDR3 sequence is CASSFGQGQETQYF. CDR3 DNA (partial): TGTGCCAGCAGCTTCGGACAGGGACAAGAGACC.

As to this clone: The read gets to within 3 residues of the CDR3 end, and the germline J gene fills in the rest. J is TRBJ2-4 and V is TRBV7-2; TRBD1 aligns across 7 bases. Germline V gene lookup returns CDR1 SGHTA and CDR2 FQGNSA. This CDR3 is 13 amino acids long. The sequenced part of the CDR3 DNA is TGTGCCAGCAGCTGGTCCGGGACAGACGGT. This sequence encodes CASSWSGTDG. The complete CDR3 reads CASSWSGTDGQYF.

On this clone itself: The read terminates 3 residues ahead of where the CDR3 ends, so the germline J gene completes it. The chain carries TRBV7-9 and TRBJ1-1; 8 bases fit TRBD1. The germline V gene has CDR1 SEHNR and CDR2 FQNEAQ (reference sequence). The J segment lost 3 bases and the V segment lost 5 bases, leaving 8 bases of the junction unmatched. This CDR3 region has 15 residues. The CDR3 is CASSHPQGGDTEAFF. CDR3 bases read: TGTGCCAGCAGCCACCCACAGGGGGGGGACACTGAA.

Comments on this clone: The CDR3 goes on 3 residues after the read ends, and that part is filled in from the germline J gene. The rearrangement links TRBV7-6 to TRBJ2-1; 8 bases are shared with TRBD2. Germline V gene sequence: CDR1 SGHVS, CDR2 FNYEAQ. The CDR3 totals 15 residues. The trim removed 1 base at V and 8 bases at J, leaving 7 bases unmatched. CDR3 DNA (partial): TGTGCCAGCAGCTTAGGTAGCGGGACGAGCGATGAG. Protein: CASSLGSGTSDE. The whole CDR3 protein reads CASSLGSGTSDEQFF.

About this clone itself: The read ends 3 residues before the CDR3 terminus; that terminus is restored from the germline J gene. The gene calls are TRBV10-3 and TRBJ1-3; D perhaps matches TRBD1 (5 bases). The CDR3 runs to 16 residues. The V gene's germline CDR1 is ENHRY and CDR2 SYGVKD. The ends were cut back, 2 bases at V and 3 bases at J, with 14 bases in the middle. CDR3 bases read: TGTGCCATCAGTGAGAGACAGTCGATGAATGGAAACACC. Protein sequence: CAISERQSMNGNT. The whole CDR3 region reads CAISERQSMNGNTIYF.

Turning to this clone: The read halts 3 residues ahead of the CDR3 end, with the missing end drawn from the germline J gene. The chain has TRBV18 and TRBJ1-1; TRBD1 matches at 10 bases. V lost 6 bases, J lost 5 bases, and 9 bases stayed unmatched. Germline CDR1 is KGHSH and CDR2 is LQKENI. This CDR3 region has 15 residues. The CDR3 bases that were read are TGTGCCAGCTCCCTGGCGGACAGGGGGTTTACTGAA. Amino acid sequence: CASSLADRGFTE. The whole CDR3 is CASSLADRGFTEAFF.

Remarks on this clone: The read comes to an end 3 residues before the CDR3 does, leaving the germline J gene to fill in the end. The chain has TRBV15 and TRBJ2-1; 14 bases agree with TRBD2. From germline, CDR1 is LNHNV and CDR2 YYDKDF (reference sequence). The CDR3 extends over 16 amino acids. V gave up 5 bases and J gave up 1 base; unmatched junction bases: 1. CDR3 region: CATSGTSGGSYNEQFF. CDR3 bases read: TGTGCCACCAGCGGGACTAGCGGGGGTTCCTACAATGAG. The full variable domain, rest sourced from reference TRBV15 and TRBJ2-1, is DAMVIQNPRYQVTQFGKPVTLSCSQTLNHNVMYWYQQKSSQAPKLLFHYYDKDFNNEADTPDNFQSRRPNTSFCFLDIRSPGLGDTAMYLCATSGTSGGSYNEQFFGPGTRLTVL.

About this clone itself: The germline gene is not matched at one end of the junction; a read error may be the cause. This CDR3 is also generated by other DNA sequences in the sample. Incomplete CDR3 DNA: TGTGCCAGCAGCTTAAAGGCAGGAAATTACTCTGGAAACACG. Residues: CASSLKAGNYSGNT. The CDR3 in its entirety is CASSLKAGNYSGNTIYF. The chain is built from TRBV7-4 and TRBJ1-3; D is undetermined. Coverage ceases 3 residues before the CDR3 finishes, and the germline J gene fills in the end. The CDR3 runs to 17 residues. CDR1 and CDR2 (germline): SGHVT, SQSDAQ.

To note about this clone: The read is 3 residues too short to cover the CDR3 end, so that end is filled in from the germline J gene. This chain joins TRBV6-2 or TRBV6-3 and TRBJ1-2; the match to TRBD1 covers 10 bases. The germline CDR1 and CDR2 sequences are MNHEY and SVGEGT. This CDR3 spans 14 amino acids. With V trimmed by 4 bases and J by 2 bases, 1 base remained unmatched. The sequenced part of the CDR3 DNA is TGTGCCAGCAGTTGGGGACAGGGGAACTATGGC. Its protein is CASSWGQGNYG. The whole CDR3 sequence is CASSWGQGNYGYTF.

CDR3 bases read: TGTGCTAGTGCCCATCGGACAGGTTCCTACGAG. Encoded protein: CASAHRTGSYE. The full CDR3 protein reads CASAHRTGSYEQYF. This chain uses TRBV12-5 with TRBJ2-7, with TRBD1 identical over 7 bases. The missing CDR3 end, 3 residues past where the read stops, is filled in from the germline J gene. V dropped 7 bases and J dropped 1; count of bases not matched to a gene: 7. The CDR3 totals 14 residues. CDR1 LGHNT and CDR2 FRNRAP come from the germline V gene.

In regard to this clone: Coverage ceases 3 residues before the CDR3 finishes, and the germline J gene fills in the end. The chain couples TRBV30 to TRBJ2-2; D assignment may be TRBD1 or TRBD2 (6 bases each). Per germline, CDR1 GTSNPN and CDR2 SVGIG (reference sequence). This CDR3 has 14 residues. CDR3 amino acids: CAWGRTATNEKLFF. The covered CDR3 bases are TGTGCCTGGGGGAGGACAGCGACTAATGAAAAG. The full variable domain, in which reference TRBV30 and TRBJ2-2 provide the parts outside the CDR3, is SQTIHQWPATLVQPVGSPLSLECTVEGTSNPNLYWYRQAAGRGLQLLFYSVGIGQISSEVPQNLSASRPQDRQFILSSKKLLLSDSGFYLCAWGRTATNEKLFFGEGSRLTVL.

In regard to this clone: The read halts 3 residues ahead of the CDR3 end, with the missing end drawn from the germline J gene. V gene TRBV7-6 combines with J gene TRBJ1-1, with 7 bases lining up with TRBD1. CDR3 length: 15 residues. J gave up 7 bases and V 5 bases, and 13 bases lay outside the gene matches. Per germline, CDR1 SGHVS and CDR2 FNYEAQ. The CDR3 spells CASSLFDREEVEAFF. Partial CDR3 DNA: TGTGCCAGCAGCCTCTTCGACAGGGAGGAGGTTGAA.

A remark on this clone: The read halts 3 residues ahead of the CDR3 end, with the missing end drawn from the germline J gene. This rearrangement joins TRBV11-3 to TRBJ1-4; 8 bases line up with TRBD1. V was pared by 8 bases and J by 7 bases, with 6 bases of the junction left unmatched. Germline V gives CDR1 SGHNT, CDR2 YENEEA. The CDR3 extends over 13 amino acids. The part of the CDR3 DNA that was read is TGTGCCAGCTCGGGACAGGAAGGTGAAAAA. Protein product: CASSGQEGEK. The CDR3 reads in full as CASSGQEGEKLFF.

Remarks on this clone: The read falls 3 residues short of the CDR3 end, and the missing part is taken from the germline J gene. The chain carries TRBV7-2 and TRBJ2-7, with TRBD2 as a possible D gene (6 bases). Trimming removed 2 bases from V and 1 base from J, with 9 bases in between. The CDR3 runs to 14 residues. Germline loops: CDR1 SGHTA, CDR2 FQGNSA. The sequenced part of the CDR3 DNA is TGTGCCAGCAGCTTACTAAGCGGGTCCTACGAG. Translated: CASSLLSGSYE. The complete CDR3 sequence is CASSLLSGSYEQYF. Full variable domain (missing parts from reference TRBV7-2 and TRBJ2-7): GAGVSQSPSNKVTEKGKDVELRCDPISGHTALYWYRQSLGQGLEFLIYFQGNSAPDKSGLPSDRFSAERTGGSVSTLTIQRTQQEDSAVYLCASSLLSGSYEQYFGPGTRLTVT.

As regards this clone: The sequence runs out 3 residues before the end of the CDR3; the remainder is reconstructed from the germline J gene. V usage is TRBV7-2 and J usage is TRBJ2-5; D uncertain. Germline V CDR1 and CDR2: SGHTA, FQGNSA. This CDR3 comprises 13 residues. The V end lost 1 base, the J end lost 4 bases, and 7 bases lay between the germline ends. CDR3 bases read: TGTGCCAGCAGCTTAGGCCTAGTAGAGACC. It translates to CASSLGLVET. The complete CDR3 sequence is CASSLGLVETQYF.

Concerning this clone itself: The observed sequence ends 3 residues before the CDR3 terminus, with the missing tail filled in from the germline J gene. This chain joins TRBV23-1 and TRBJ2-3; 8 positions match TRBD2. TRBV23-1 is an ORF for which the function is uncertain. The CDR3 length is 15 residues. This CDR3 reads CASSHPGGVNQPQYF. The CDR3 DNA, read in part, is TGCGCCAGCAGTCACCCGGGGGGGGTAAATCAGCCG.

Notes on this clone: Read data end 3 residues before the CDR3 end; the end is taken from the germline J gene. The chain carries TRBV20-1 and TRBJ1-1; D possibly corresponds to TRBD1 (5 bases). This CDR3 region has 14 residues. CDR1 is DFQATT and CDR2 is SNEGSKA in the germline V gene (reference sequence). V was shortened by 3 bases and J by 0 bases, with 11 bases between the two germline ends. The CDR3 loop is CSARRDSMNTEAFF. The DNA read from the CDR3 is TGCAGTGCTAGGAGAGACAGCATGAACACTGAA.

To note about this clone: Read sequence stops 3 residues before the CDR3 end, and the germline J gene provides the missing end. The rearrangement joins TRBV7-9 to TRBJ2-3, with 9 bases fitting TRBD1. The CDR3 spans 15 residues. Germline CDR1 is SEHNR and CDR2 is FQNEAQ (reference sequence). CDR3 sequence reads: CASSLVGQGKETQYF. CDR3 DNA, as far as it was read: TGTGCCAGCAGCTTAGTGGGACAGGGTAAAGAGACG.